The present TCR beta chain was sequenced within a study of T-cell reconstitution after alpha-beta-depleted transplantation in children. General study points: Newly generated T cells supplied most T-cell counts and diversity one year post-transplant. There were reportedly several hundred expanded graft clones from which alpha-beta T cells came about two months after transplant.

Germline V gene lookup returns CDR1 LGHNA and CDR2 YNFKEQ. The CDR3 totals 15 residues. Trimming removed 0 bases at V and 3 bases at J, with 11 bases between. The TCRbeta library incorporated unique molecular identifiers. TCRdb reanalysed the PCR reads using MiXCR and keeps one entry per CDR3 protein. The sample shows roughly 310,000 distinct CDR3 sequences, around 25% of them seen only once. A few counts support this clonotype. No antigen is known for it. The V and J genes are TRBV4-2 and TRBJ2-5; D is unclear. The sequencing used PBMCs, mostly from graft donor cells, collected 180 days after TCRalphabeta/CD19-depleted stem cell transplant. This clonotype was sampled from a male patient under 18 who had a stem cell transplant for acute lymphoblastic leukemia, so the T cells may come from the graft donor. The CDR3 coding sequence is TGTGCCAGCAGCCAAGAGACGACGCAGAAAGAGACCCAGTACTTC. Its protein product is CASSQETTQKETQYF.